This T cell receptor beta chain was obtained from a study of Ad26.COV2.S vaccination and SARS-CoV-2 variants. Study at large: Ad26.COV2.S given intramuscularly, once or twice 56 days apart. Points from the study as a whole: Researchers reported similar non-spike TCR breadth in vaccine and placebo recipients. Estimates derived from TCR breadth and depth analyses may have underestimated total T cell responses.

Treatment defined: approximately 18 received Ad26.COV2.S at low or high dose, single or two shots; roughly five received placebo; per-sample allocation not given. Collection of the samples took place on day 63 after the first injection of vaccine or placebo. An Ad26 vector carrying the Wuhan-strain SARS-CoV-2 spike served as the vaccine. Worth noting for this clone: Its antigen is undetermined.

Looked up from germline, CDR1 is SGHVS and CDR2 is FQNEAQ. The CDR3 covers 16 residues. The ends were cut back, 5 bases at V and 3 bases at J, with 19 bases in the middle. Method: immunoSEQ multiplex PCR; TCRdb's copy keeps in-frame clones and lacks some. This sample has 300,000 to 350,000 clones, with approximately 86% found just once. The starting material was peripheral blood, obtained in a trial of Ad26.COV2.S vaccine versus placebo. This clonotype was sampled from a person aged 18-60 years who received the Ad26.COV2.S COVID-19 vaccine or a placebo. The V gene is TRBV7-8, the J gene TRBJ1-1; perhaps TRBD1 as D (6 bases). The CDR3 bases are TGTGCCAGCAGCCCAAGGGGGTTTGGGGAACACACTGAAGCTTTCTTT. Translating gives CASSPRGFGEHTEAFF.